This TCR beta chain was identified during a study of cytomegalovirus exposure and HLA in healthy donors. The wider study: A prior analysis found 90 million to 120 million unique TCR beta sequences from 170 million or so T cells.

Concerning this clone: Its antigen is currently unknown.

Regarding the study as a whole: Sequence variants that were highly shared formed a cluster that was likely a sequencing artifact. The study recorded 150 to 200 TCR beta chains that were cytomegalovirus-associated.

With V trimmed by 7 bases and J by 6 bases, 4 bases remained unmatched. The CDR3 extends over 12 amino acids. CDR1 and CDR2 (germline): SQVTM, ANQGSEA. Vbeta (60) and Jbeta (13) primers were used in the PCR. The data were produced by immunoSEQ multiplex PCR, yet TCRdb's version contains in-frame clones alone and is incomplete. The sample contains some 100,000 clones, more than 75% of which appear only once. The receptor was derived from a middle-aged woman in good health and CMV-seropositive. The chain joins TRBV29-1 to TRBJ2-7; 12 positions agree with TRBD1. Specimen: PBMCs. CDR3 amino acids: CSGDRGHGEQYF. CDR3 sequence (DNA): TGCAGCGGGGACAGGGGGCACGGCGAGCAGTACTTC.